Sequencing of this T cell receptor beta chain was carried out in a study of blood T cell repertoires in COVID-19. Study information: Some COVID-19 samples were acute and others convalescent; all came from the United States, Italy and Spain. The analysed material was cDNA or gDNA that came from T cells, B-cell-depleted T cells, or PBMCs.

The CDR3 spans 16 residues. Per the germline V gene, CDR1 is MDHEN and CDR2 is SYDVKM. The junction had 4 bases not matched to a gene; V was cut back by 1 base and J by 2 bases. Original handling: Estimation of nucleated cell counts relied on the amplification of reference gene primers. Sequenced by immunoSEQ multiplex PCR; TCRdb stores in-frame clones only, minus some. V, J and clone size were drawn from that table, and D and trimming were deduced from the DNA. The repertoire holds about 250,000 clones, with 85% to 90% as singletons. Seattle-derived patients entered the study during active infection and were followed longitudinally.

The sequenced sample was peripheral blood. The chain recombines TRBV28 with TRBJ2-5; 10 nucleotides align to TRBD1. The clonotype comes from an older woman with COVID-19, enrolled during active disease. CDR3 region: CASSLSGQGIQETQYF. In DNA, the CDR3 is TGTGCCAGCAGTTTATCGGGACAGGGGATTCAAGAGACCCAGTACTTC.